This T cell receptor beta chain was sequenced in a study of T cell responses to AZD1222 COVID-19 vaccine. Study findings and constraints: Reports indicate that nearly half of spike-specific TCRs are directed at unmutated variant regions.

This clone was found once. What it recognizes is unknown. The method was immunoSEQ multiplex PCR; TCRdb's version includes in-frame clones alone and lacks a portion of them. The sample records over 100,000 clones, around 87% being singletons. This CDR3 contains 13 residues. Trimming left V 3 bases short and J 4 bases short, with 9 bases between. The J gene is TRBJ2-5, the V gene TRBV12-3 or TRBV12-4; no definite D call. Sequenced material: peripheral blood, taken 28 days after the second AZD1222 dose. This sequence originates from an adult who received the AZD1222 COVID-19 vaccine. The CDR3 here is CASSFSMRETQYF. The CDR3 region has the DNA TGTGCCAGCAGTTTTTCCATGCGAGAGACCCAGTACTTC.